These T cell receptor beta chains were read from a single sample in a study of blood T cells in healthy people across ages. TCRdb ran MiXCR on the 5' RACE reads and lists one entry per CDR3 protein. This sample has more than 800,000 distinct CDR3 sequences, with 40% to 50% found just once. Specimen: blood. All receptors derive from a woman aged 55-70 years in good health. The CDR3 runs from the conserved cysteine through the conserved F or W. The order of the fields is J gene, D gene, CDR3 length, V gene, clone size, CDR3 DNA, CDR3 protein. A D gene is named only where the DNA matches it firmly. Clone size is not always given. Where it is, it says once, few, many or a class for expanded clones.

j_call: TRBJ1-5
d_call: NA
cdr3_length: 14
v_call: TRBV10-3
clone_size: few
cdr3_nt: TGTGCCATCAGTGAGGGAAGCGCGGATCAGCCCCAGCATTTT
cdr3_aa: CAISEGSADQPQHF

j_call: TRBJ2-1
d_call: NA
cdr3_length: 10
v_call: TRBV30
clone_size: NA
cdr3_nt: TGTGCCTGGAGTGGCGTGAGGCAGTTCTTC
cdr3_aa: CAWSGVRQFF

j_call: TRBJ2-3
d_call: NA
cdr3_length: 15
v_call: TRBV9
clone_size: NA
cdr3_nt: TGTGCCAGCAGCACTGAGGCGGGTCGCACAGATACGCAGTATTTT
cdr3_aa: CASSTEAGRTDTQYF

j_call: TRBJ2-7
d_call: NA
cdr3_length: 15
v_call: TRBV3-1
clone_size: NA
cdr3_nt: TGTGCCAGCAGCCAAGTGAGGGGGAGCTCCTACGAGCAGTACTTC
cdr3_aa: CASSQVRGSSYEQYF

j_call: TRBJ2-5
d_call: NA
cdr3_length: 12
v_call: TRBV20-1
clone_size: few
cdr3_nt: TGCAGTGCCAGGACGAACACGGAGACCCAGTACTTC
cdr3_aa: CSARTNTETQYF

j_call: TRBJ2-1
d_call: TRBD2
cdr3_length: 14
v_call: TRBV27
clone_size: NA
cdr3_nt: TGTGCCAGCAGTTTAGGGCTAGCGGTCGGCGGGCAGTTCTTC
cdr3_aa: CASSLGLAVGGQFF

j_call: TRBJ2-4
d_call: NA
cdr3_length: 10
v_call: TRBV7-4
clone_size: once
cdr3_nt: TGTGCCAGCAGCCCCCCAGTGGAGTACTTC
cdr3_aa: CASSPPVEYF

j_call: TRBJ2-5
d_call: TRBD2
cdr3_length: 17
v_call: TRBV20-1
clone_size: NA
cdr3_nt: TGCAGTGCTAGAGCGATGGGACTAGCGGGAGCAGGAGAGACCCAGTACTTC
cdr3_aa: CSARAMGLAGAGETQYF

j_call: TRBJ2-3
d_call: NA
cdr3_length: 15
v_call: TRBV5-1
clone_size: NA
cdr3_nt: TGCGCCAGCAGCTTGAACGGGGTGGTAACAGATACGCAGTATTTT
cdr3_aa: CASSLNGVVTDTQYF

j_call: TRBJ2-7
d_call: TRBD1
cdr3_length: 14
v_call: TRBV29-1
clone_size: few
cdr3_nt: TGCAGCGTCCAGACGACAGGGGGCCCAGGAGAGCAGTACTTC
cdr3_aa: CSVQTTGGPGEQYF

j_call: TRBJ2-7
d_call: NA
cdr3_length: 15
v_call: TRBV6-5
clone_size: NA
cdr3_nt: TGTGCCAGCAGTCCGAAGGTTGGAGGGACCTACGAGCAGTACTTC
cdr3_aa: CASSPKVGGTYEQYF

j_call: TRBJ2-7
d_call: TRBD1
cdr3_length: 16
v_call: TRBV11-2
clone_size: NA
cdr3_nt: TGTGCCAGCAGCGTCCCTCGGACAGGGGGGGCCTACGAGCAGTACTTC
cdr3_aa: CASSVPRTGGAYEQYF

j_call: TRBJ1-6
d_call: NA
cdr3_length: 15
v_call: TRBV12-3/TRBV12-4
clone_size: NA
cdr3_nt: TGTGCCAGCAGTTTAGCCCTGGGACATAATTCACCCCTCCACTTT
cdr3_aa: CASSLALGHNSPLHF

j_call: TRBJ2-7
d_call: NA
cdr3_length: 15
v_call: TRBV11-2
clone_size: NA
cdr3_nt: TGTGCCAGCAGCGGGCGGATTGCGGGGTCCTACGAGCAGTACTTC
cdr3_aa: CASSGRIAGSYEQYF

j_call: TRBJ1-2
d_call: NA
cdr3_length: 15
v_call: TRBV10-3
clone_size: few
cdr3_nt: TGTGCCATCAGGCCGGTTGGGGAGGGGAACTATGGCTACACCTTC
cdr3_aa: CAIRPVGEGNYGYTF

j_call: TRBJ2-5
d_call: NA
cdr3_length: 15
v_call: TRBV11-2
clone_size: few
cdr3_nt: TGTGCCAGCAGCCCCATCATTTATTTGCAAGAGACCCAGTACTTC
cdr3_aa: CASSPIIYLQETQYF

j_call: TRBJ2-3
d_call: NA
cdr3_length: 13
v_call: TRBV6-5
clone_size: NA
cdr3_nt: TGTGCCAGCAGCCGTTTTAGCACAGATACGCAGTATTTT
cdr3_aa: CASSRFSTDTQYF

j_call: TRBJ2-1
d_call: NA
cdr3_length: 13
v_call: TRBV4-2
clone_size: few
cdr3_nt: TGTGCCAGCAGCCAAGAACTGTACAATGAGCAGTTCTTC
cdr3_aa: CASSQELYNEQFF

j_call: TRBJ2-3
d_call: TRBD2
cdr3_length: 15
v_call: TRBV2
clone_size: many
cdr3_nt: TGTGCCAGCAGTATGACTAGCGGCCTCACAGATACGCAGTATTTT
cdr3_aa: CASSMTSGLTDTQYF

j_call: TRBJ2-7
d_call: NA
cdr3_length: 11
v_call: TRBV19
clone_size: many
cdr3_nt: TGTGCCAGCAGTACAGGCTACGAGCAGTACTTC
cdr3_aa: CASSTGYEQYF

j_call: TRBJ2-5
d_call: NA
cdr3_length: 14
v_call: TRBV28
clone_size: NA
cdr3_nt: TGTGCCAGCACTGCGGCGGGGTACCAAGAGACCCAGTACTTC
cdr3_aa: CASTAAGYQETQYF

j_call: TRBJ2-1
d_call: NA
cdr3_length: 12
v_call: TRBV5-1
clone_size: few
cdr3_nt: TGCGCCACCCGCGGGGCAGGAAGTGAGCAGTTCTTC
cdr3_aa: CATRGAGSEQFF

j_call: TRBJ2-4
d_call: NA
cdr3_length: 14
v_call: TRBV20-1
clone_size: few
cdr3_nt: TGCAGTGCTAGCGGAGAGATTGGGTCAAACATTCAGTACTTC
cdr3_aa: CSASGEIGSNIQYF

j_call: TRBJ2-1
d_call: NA
cdr3_length: 16
v_call: TRBV18
clone_size: once
cdr3_nt: TGTGCCAGCTCAGTTGCGGGGGCAGCATCCTACAATGAGCAGTTCTTC
cdr3_aa: CASSVAGAASYNEQFF

j_call: TRBJ2-1
d_call: NA
cdr3_length: 16
v_call: TRBV5-1
clone_size: many
cdr3_nt: TGTGCCAGCAGTTTAGTTTCAGGGAGCTCCTACAATGAGCAGTTCTTC
cdr3_aa: CASSLVSGSSYNEQFF

j_call: TRBJ2-1
d_call: NA
cdr3_length: 14
v_call: TRBV27
clone_size: few
cdr3_nt: TGTGCCAGCAGTTACCGCGGGACTCCTTCTGAGCAGTTCTTC
cdr3_aa: CASSYRGTPSEQFF

j_call: TRBJ2-7
d_call: NA
cdr3_length: 12
v_call: TRBV2
clone_size: NA
cdr3_nt: TGTGCCAGCGGCCGCAACGACTACGAGCAGTACTTC
cdr3_aa: CASGRNDYEQYF

j_call: TRBJ2-4
d_call: TRBD2
cdr3_length: 14
v_call: TRBV28
clone_size: few
cdr3_nt: TGTGCCAGCAGGCCCCGCGGGGGGGAAAACATTCAGTACTTC
cdr3_aa: CASRPRGGENIQYF

j_call: TRBJ2-1
d_call: TRBD1
cdr3_length: 14
v_call: TRBV3-1
clone_size: NA
cdr3_nt: TGTGCCAGCAGTCGACAGGGTCGGTACAATGAGCAGTTCTTC
cdr3_aa: CASSRQGRYNEQFF